Below, 24 T cell receptor beta chains from the same sample are listed, as sequenced in a study of CD8+ T cells in alopecia areata. Reverse transcribed after extraction, RNA yielded cDNA as the sequencing template. Assay used: immunoSEQ multiplex PCR; TCRdb lists only in-frame clones, some missing. This sample has hundreds of thousands of clones, with 60% found just once. Treatment meaning: oral pan-JAK inhibitor, 5-10 mg twice daily. Sequences were derived from CD4+ T cells sorted from blood, sampled between weeks 51 and 54, from a patient treated with tofacitinib. The receptors derive from a human donor with alopecia areata.

This chain links TRBV19 with TRBJ2-5; 14 nucleotides align to TRBD2. The CDR3 is 16 amino acids. J lost 2 bases, V lost 5 bases, and 4 bases had no gene match. Germline values: CDR1 LNHDA, CDR2 SQIVND (reference sequence). CDR3 DNA sequence: TGTGCCAGTAGTCTCGGACTAGCGGGGGGACAAGAGACCCAGTACTTC. It specifies CASSLGLAGGQETQYF.

This clone was detected only a few times. The chain uses TRBV7-2 and TRBJ2-5; TRBD2 is a possible D gene (5 bases). Germline loops: CDR1 SGHTA, CDR2 FQGNSA. This CDR3 comprises 14 residues. Deletions cut 5 bases from V and 5 bases from J, with 15 bases between. The CDR3: CASSVSLVTETQYF. DNA of the CDR3: TGTGCCAGCAGCGTCTCACTAGTCACGGAGACCCAGTACTTC.

The chain has TRBV2 and TRBJ2-5, with a tentative D call TRBD2 (5 bases). This CDR3 is 14 amino acids long. Trimming left V 3 bases short and J 5 bases short, with 13 bases between. CDR1 SNHLY and CDR2 FYNNEI come from the germline V gene. The CDR3, as DNA: TGTGCCAGCAGTGATCGGCTAGAGGGCGAGACCCAGTACTTC. Its protein is CASSDRLEGETQYF.

This chain links TRBV30 with TRBJ2-7, with D perhaps matching TRBD1 (6 bases). This CDR3 is 14 amino acids long. Trimming cost V 3 bases and J 0 bases, with 12 bases left between them. Germline lookup yields CDR1 GTSNPN and CDR2 SVGIG (reference sequence). CDR3 DNA sequence: TGTGCCTGGAGGCATACAGGGTACTCCTACGAGCAGTACTTC. Translated, it gives CAWRHTGYSYEQYF.

The chain carries TRBV6-6 and TRBJ2-5; D may be TRBD1 (5 bases). The V gene lost 6 bases and the J gene lost 1 base, with 9 bases spanning the gap. The CDR3 contains 13 residues. The germline CDR1 and CDR2 sequences are MNHNY and SVGAGI (reference sequence). CDR3 loop: CASRQALQETQYF. CDR3 DNA sequence: TGTGCCAGCAGACAGGCTCTCCAAGAGACCCAGTACTTC.

The chain joins TRBV29-1 to TRBJ2-2, with D unclear. The V end lost 1 base, the J end lost 4 bases, and 10 bases lay between the germline ends. The CDR3 length is 14 residues. Germline V gene lookup returns CDR1 SQVTM and CDR2 ANQGSEA. CDR3 DNA: TGCAGCGTTGAAGCCCCAGCGAGCACCGGGGAGCTGTTTTTT. Translating it yields CSVEAPASTGELFF.

This clone occurred a few times. The chain has TRBV5-6 and TRBJ2-1; D is ambiguous. CDR3 length: 14 residues. Germline CDR1 SGHDT, CDR2 YYEEEE. Deletions cut 0 bases from V and 6 bases from J, with 10 bases between. CDR3 in amino acids: CASSLALELNEQFF. The CDR3 region has the DNA TGTGCCAGCAGCTTGGCGTTGGAACTCAATGAGCAGTTCTTC.

This clone was seen a few times. This chain uses TRBV30 with TRBJ2-2, with D hard to call. V was trimmed by 1 base and J by 6 bases, leaving 9 bases between them. The CDR3 runs to 13 residues. Looked up from germline, CDR1 is GTSNPN and CDR2 is SVGIG (reference sequence). The CDR3 DNA follows: TGTGCCTGGAGTGCGGTGGGCGCCGGGGAGCTGTTTTTT. This codes for CAWSAVGAGELFF.

V gene TRBV5-4 combines with J gene TRBJ2-5; perhaps TRBD2 as D (5 bases). The V and J ends lost 0 bases and 5 bases respectively, with 14 bases between them. The CDR3 length is 15 residues. Germline CDR1 SGHNT, CDR2 YYREEE (reference sequence). CDR3 bases: TGTGCCAGCAGCTTGGCCGGAGGACGTGGGGAGACCCAGTACTTC. The encoded protein is CASSLAGGRGETQYF.

This clone appeared a few times. An end of the junction does not agree with germline; a read error may underlie this. The chain couples TRBV7-8 to TRBJ1-5; D might be TRBD1 (6 bases). The CDR3 length is 17 residues. Germline assignment: CDR1 SGHVS and CDR2 FQNEAQ. As DNA, the CDR3 is TGTGCCAGCAGTTTAGACGTCGGACAGTGGGGGGATCAGCCCCAGCATTTT. It is translated as CASSLDVGQWGDQPQHF.

The gene calls are TRBV5-1 and TRBJ1-1, with D tentatively TRBD1 (6 bases). This CDR3 spans 15 amino acids. With 0 bases removed from V and 4 bases from J, the gap between germline ends came to 13 bases. Germline lookup yields CDR1 SGHRS and CDR2 YFSETQ. CDR3 amino acids: CASSLATGYATEAFF. CDR3 in DNA: TGCGCCAGCAGCTTGGCAACAGGGTATGCCACTGAAGCTTTCTTT. Combining the CDR3 with reference TRBV5-1 and TRBJ1-1 gives the whole variable domain KAGVTQTPRYLIKTRGQQVTLSCSPISGHRSVSWYQQTPGQGLQFLFEYFSETQRNKGNFPGRFSGRQFSNSRSEMNVSTLELGDSALYLCASSLATGYATEAFFGQGTRLTVV.

This chain connects TRBV20-1 to TRBJ2-5; D is uncertain. The V gene lost 6 bases and the J gene lost 7 bases, with 9 bases spanning the gap. CDR1 is DFQATT, CDR2 SNEGSKA, per germline (reference sequence). CDR3 length equals 10 residues. CDR3 DNA: TGCAGTGCCGCCAATTGGACCCAGTACTTC. Its translation: CSAANWTQYF.

The rearrangement uses TRBV29-1 and TRBJ1-2; 7 bases are a match to TRBD1. The CDR3 spans 12 residues. V gave up 8 bases and J gave up 6 bases; unmatched junction bases: 9. Germline V gene data show CDR1 as SQVTM and CDR2 as ANQGSEA. The CDR3 loop reads CSTRQGGDGYTF. CDR3 bases: TGCAGCACAAGACAGGGAGGCGATGGCTACACCTTC.

The rearrangement uses TRBV30 and TRBJ1-5; D is possibly TRBD1 (5 bases). The CDR3 has 11 residues. Per germline, CDR1 GTSNPN and CDR2 SVGIG (reference sequence). The germline V and J ends were trimmed by 0 bases and 15 bases, with 12 bases remaining between them. CDR3 sequence reads: CAWSVGAHWHF. The CDR3 coding sequence is TGTGCCTGGAGTGTAGGGGCTCATTGGCATTTT.

The genes are TRBV29-1 and TRBJ1-2; D is perhaps TRBD1 (6 bases). CDR1 is SQVTM and CDR2 is ANQGSEA in the germline V gene. The CDR3 is 12 amino acids. The germline V and J ends were trimmed by 6 bases and 6 bases, with 14 bases remaining between them. In DNA form, the CDR3 reads TGCAGCGTCAAAGCAGGGGATAATGGCTACACCTTC. This encodes CSVKAGDNGYTF.

V is TRBV10-3 and J is TRBJ2-5; D is possibly TRBD1 (5 bases). This CDR3 has 15 residues. With 0 bases removed from V and 3 bases from J, the gap between germline ends came to 11 bases. Germline V gene lookup returns CDR1 ENHRY and CDR2 SYGVKD. CDR3 region: CAISESKGQEETQYF. CDR3 nucleotide sequence: TGTGCCATCAGTGAGTCAAAGGGGCAGGAAGAGACCCAGTACTTC.

V is TRBV30 and J is TRBJ2-2, with D uncertain. Per germline, CDR1 GTSNPN and CDR2 SVGIG (reference sequence). V was clipped by 2 bases and J by 0 bases, with 4 bases between them. CDR3 length: 13 residues. The CDR3 reads CAWSIANTGELFF. The CDR3 DNA follows: TGTGCCTGGAGTATTGCGAACACCGGGGAGCTGTTTTTT.

The chain is built from TRBV5-1 and TRBJ2-7, with TRBD2 matching 12 bases. The CDR3 totals 15 residues. In germline, CDR1 is SGHRS, CDR2 YFSETQ. Losses at the gene ends were 3 bases for V and 2 bases for J; bases not matched to a gene: 3. This chain's CDR3 is CASSSGLAGTYEQYF. CDR3 DNA: TGCGCCAGCAGCTCCGGACTAGCGGGAACCTACGAGCAGTACTTC.

This clone was counted only a few times. The chain couples TRBV7-2 to TRBJ2-1, with D perhaps TRBD2 (5 bases). Germline CDR1 and CDR2: SGHTA and FQGNSA. The V and J ends lost 7 bases and 8 bases respectively, with 15 bases between them. There are 13 residues in the CDR3. The CDR3 protein is CASTPPREDEQFF. In DNA form, the CDR3 reads TGTGCCAGCACTCCCCCCCGGGAAGATGAGCAGTTCTTC.

J is TRBJ2-7 and V is TRBV6-5; 7 bases fit TRBD1. CDR1 is MNHEY, CDR2 SVGAGI, per germline. This CDR3 spans 12 amino acids. Trimming cost V 8 bases and J 3 bases; bases outside gene matches: 4. The CDR3 loop reads CASQHRGYEQYF. The CDR3 DNA reads as TGTGCCAGCCAGCACAGGGGCTACGAGCAGTACTTC.

The chain employs TRBV2 and TRBJ1-5; D remains ambiguous. The CDR3 runs 14 residues. Germline V lookup: CDR1 SNHLY, CDR2 FYNNEI. The V end lost 1 base, the J end lost 2 bases, and 6 bases lay between the germline ends. The CDR3 nucleotides are TGTGCCAGCAGTGAAGGGCGGGGCAATCAGCCCCAGCATTTT. This codes for CASSEGRGNQPQHF.

This clone was picked up one time. The junction departs from germline at one end; a sequencing error may be responsible. The chain links TRBV25-1 to TRBJ1-1, with D unresolved. In germline, CDR1 is MGHDK, CDR2 SYGVNS. The CDR3 totals 15 residues. CDR3 amino acids: CASSEYPTVGTEAFF. DNA of the CDR3: TGTGCCAGCAGCGAATACCCCACCGTTGGCACTGAAGCTTTCTTT.

This chain uses TRBV29-1 with TRBJ2-3; no reliable D call. Per germline, CDR1 SQVTM and CDR2 ANQGSEA. With 2 bases removed from V and 4 bases from J, the gap between germline ends came to 10 bases. The CDR3 sequence is 13 residues long. CDR3 residues: CSVEKTSPDTQYF. The CDR3 bases are TGCAGCGTTGAAAAGACAAGCCCAGATACGCAGTATTTT.

This rearrangement joins TRBV11-2 to TRBJ1-2; TRBD1 is a possible D gene (5 bases). CDR1 SGHAT and CDR2 FQNNGV come from the germline V gene. Trimming took 2 bases from V and 4 from J, leaving 11 bases between them. This CDR3 has 14 amino acids. CDR3 nucleotides: TGTGCCAGCAGCTTAAGGCAGGGATCCTATGGCTACACCTTC. Its translation: CASSLRQGSYGYTF.